This T cell receptor (beta chain) was captured by sequencing in a study of response to subunit inactivated influenza vaccine. This clonotype came up many times. TCRdb fed the RT-PCR reads into MiXCR, producing one record per CDR3 protein. The sample gives about 570,000 distinct CDR3 sequences, 11% of which show up once; approximately 10% is in the top ten. CDR3 length: 17 amino acids. In germline, CDR1 is MGHDK, CDR2 SYGVNS. Trimming left V 1 base short and J 5 bases short, with 18 bases between. The sample was also reused in another study, on T cells expressing NK-cell markers. That paper adds: 5'RACE template switching with UMIs generated TCR beta cDNA. One of eight sequenced donors was HCMV-seronegative; the other seven were seropositive.

This chain joins TRBV25-1 and TRBJ2-1; D possibly corresponds to TRBD2 (5 bases). The sequence was obtained from a man aged 50 or older who received an inactivated influenza vaccine. The specimen was PBMCs from blood, collected on the day of vaccination. The DNA for the CDR3 is TGTGCCAGCAGTGAATTTATGTTTGGTGGGAGTGACAATGAGCAGTTCTTC. It codes for CASSEFMFGGSDNEQFF.